This T cell receptor beta chain was retrieved from a study of long-term antiretroviral therapy in people with HIV. Whole-study findings and limits: Compared with controls, HIV repertoires showed narrower CDR3 length ranges. Transplant-donor-level diversity was not reached after ART, though diversity increased.

V was clipped by 6 bases and J by 10 bases; unmatched bases: 9. This CDR3 comprises 13 residues. Germline CDR1 reads SGHAT; CDR2 reads FQNNGV. Inclusion required at least two post-ART and at least one pre-ART PBMC samples. Treatment of all HIV participants took place in the United States. Version v3.0 of the immunoSEQ assay ran at survey level. Profiling relied on immunoSEQ multiplex PCR, and the TCRdb table lists in-frame clones only, not all of them. The table lists more than 25,000 clones, about 88% of them singletons. As regards this clone: The target antigen is unknown.

The source is a man in his forties or fifties with HIV. Sequencing used unsorted PBMCs, obtained 2 years after starting antiretroviral therapy. V usage is TRBV11-2 and J usage is TRBJ2-1, with 7 bases aligning to TRBD2. The CDR3 is CASSRDYFREQFF. The CDR3 region has the DNA TGTGCCAGCAGTCGGGACTATTTTCGGGAGCAGTTCTTC.